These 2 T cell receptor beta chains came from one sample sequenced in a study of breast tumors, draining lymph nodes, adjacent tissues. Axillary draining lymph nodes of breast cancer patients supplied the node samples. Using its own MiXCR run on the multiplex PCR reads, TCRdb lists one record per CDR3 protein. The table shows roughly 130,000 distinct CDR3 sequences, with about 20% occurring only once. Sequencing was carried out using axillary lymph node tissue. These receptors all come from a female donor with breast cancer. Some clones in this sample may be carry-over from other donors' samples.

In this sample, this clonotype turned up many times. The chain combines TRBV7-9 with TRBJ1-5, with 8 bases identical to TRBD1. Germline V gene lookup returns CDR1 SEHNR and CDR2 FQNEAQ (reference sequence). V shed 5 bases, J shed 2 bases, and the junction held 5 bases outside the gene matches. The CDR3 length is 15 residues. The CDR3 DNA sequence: TGTGCCAGCAGCCAAGGACAGGGAGGCAATCAGCCCCAGCATTTT. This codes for CASSQGQGGNQPQHF.

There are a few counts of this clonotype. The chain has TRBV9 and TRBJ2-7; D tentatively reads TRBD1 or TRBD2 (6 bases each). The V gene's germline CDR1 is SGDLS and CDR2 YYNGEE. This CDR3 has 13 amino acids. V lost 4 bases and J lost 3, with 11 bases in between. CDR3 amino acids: CASSPGADYEQYF. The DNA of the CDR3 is TGTGCCAGCAGCCCGGGGGCCGACTACGAGCAGTACTTC. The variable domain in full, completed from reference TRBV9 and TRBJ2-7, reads DSGVTQTPKHLITATGQRVTLRCSPRSGDLSVYWYQQSLDQGLQFLIQYYNGEERAKGNILERFSAQQFPDLHSELNLSSLELGDSALYFCASSPGADYEQYFGPGTRLTVT.